The rows below give T cell receptor beta chains drawn from one sample of a study of blood T cell repertoires in COVID-19. The assay was immunoSEQ multiplex PCR, and TCRdb's table has in-frame clones only and misses some. There are fewer than 300,000 clones in the sample; approximately 84% occur only once, and less than 20% lies in the top ten. The source material was PBMCs or T cells enriched from blood (not recorded which). The origin of the receptors is a man aged 18 to 30 who had recovered from COVID-19. The CDR3 runs from the conserved cysteine through the conserved F or W. D genes are given only for firm matches. Size is omitted from some rows. Given values are once, few, many or a class for expanded clones.

d_gene	v_gene	j_gene	abundance	CDR3aa	CDR3nt
TRBD2	TRBV27	TRBJ2-1	NA	CASSLSTSGGGQFF	TGTGCCAGCAGTTTATCTACTAGCGGGGGCGGGCAGTTCTTC
NA	TRBV12-3/TRBV12-4	TRBJ1-1	NA	CASSLQVNTEAFF	TGTGCCAGCAGTTTACAGGTGAACACTGAAGCTTTCTTT
TRBD1	TRBV19	TRBJ2-7	NA	CASRPGTGYYEQYF	TGTGCCAGTCGTCCCGGGACAGGGTACTACGAGCAGTACTTC
TRBD2	TRBV24-1	TRBJ2-1	NA	CATSDLGLAGEHEQFF	TGTGCCACCAGTGATCTGGGACTAGCGGGAGAGCATGAGCAGTTCTTC
TRBD2	TRBV10-3	TRBJ2-1	NA	CAISELAANNEQFF	TGTGCCATCAGTGAACTAGCGGCTAACAATGAGCAGTTCTTC
NA	TRBV7-9	TRBJ2-1	NA	CASSSWGVYNEQFF	TGTGCCAGCAGCTCCTGGGGAGTGTACAATGAGCAGTTCTTC
TRBD2	TRBV12-5	TRBJ2-5	NA	CASALGLAGVETQYF	TGTGCTAGTGCCCTAGGACTAGCGGGAGTCGAGACCCAGTACTTC
NA	TRBV7-2	TRBJ2-7	NA	CASSWRDASYEQYF	TGTGCCAGCAGCTGGCGGGACGCCTCCTACGAGCAGTACTTC
NA	TRBV18	TRBJ2-3	once	CASSPQGGLRTDTQYF	TGTGCCAGCTCACCACAAGGGGGTTTACGCACAGATACGCAGTATTTT
NA	TRBV4-1	TRBJ2-3	NA	CASSQDASGATDTQYF	TGCGCCAGCAGCCAAGATGCATCAGGGGCGACAGATACGCAGTATTTT
NA	TRBV14	TRBJ2-3	once	CASSQGKRWRTDTQYF	TGTGCCAGCAGCCAAGGCAAGAGATGGCGGACAGATACGCAGTATTTT